The entry below gives a single T cell receptor beta chain sequence along with its context. The CDR3 is 13 amino acids. Trimming left V 0 bases short and J 6 bases short, with 7 bases between. The germline V gene encodes CDR1 SGHNT and CDR2 YENEEA. Profiled with immunoSEQ multiplex PCR; TCRdb holds only in-frame clones, not every one. The profile shows about 66,000 clones, 91% of them singletons. These data originate in a study of blood T cell repertoires in COVID-19. The source of this sequence is a human donor in a cohort sampled during active COVID-19. The sequenced sample was peripheral blood. The chain is built from TRBV11-3 and TRBJ2-3; D not certain. The CDR3 region is CASSLELRDTQYF. As DNA, the CDR3 is TGTGCCAGCAGCTTAGAACTAAGGGATACGCAGTATTTT.